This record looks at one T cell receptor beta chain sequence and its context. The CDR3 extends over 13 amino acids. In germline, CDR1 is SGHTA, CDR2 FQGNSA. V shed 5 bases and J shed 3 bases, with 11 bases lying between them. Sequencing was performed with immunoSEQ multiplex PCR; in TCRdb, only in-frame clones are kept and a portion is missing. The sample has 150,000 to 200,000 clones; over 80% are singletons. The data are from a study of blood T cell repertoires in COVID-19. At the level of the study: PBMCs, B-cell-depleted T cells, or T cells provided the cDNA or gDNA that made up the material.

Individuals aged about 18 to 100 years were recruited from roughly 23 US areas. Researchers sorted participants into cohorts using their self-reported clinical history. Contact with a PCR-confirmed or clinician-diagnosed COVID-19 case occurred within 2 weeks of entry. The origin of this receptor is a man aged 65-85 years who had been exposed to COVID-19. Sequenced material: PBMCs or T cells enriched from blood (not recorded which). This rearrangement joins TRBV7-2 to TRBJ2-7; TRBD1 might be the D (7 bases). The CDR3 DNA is TGTGCCAGCAGCCCCCAGGGGGGCTACGAGCAGTACTTC. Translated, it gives CASSPQGGYEQYF.